One T cell receptor beta chain is described in this entry. Method: immunoSEQ multiplex PCR; TCRdb's copy keeps in-frame clones and lacks some. The table has about 12,000 clones, 70% to 90% seen once. With 5 bases removed from V and 2 bases from J, the gap between germline ends came to 18 bases. Germline CDR1 and CDR2: GTSNPN and SVGIG (reference sequence). This CDR3 spans 15 amino acids. The sample originates from a study of tumor-infiltrating lymphocytes in localized non-small cell lung cancer. The V and J genes are TRBV30 and TRBJ1-2; maybe TRBD1 (6 bases). This clonotype was obtained from a human donor with non-small cell lung cancer. The material sequenced was uninvolved lung tissue not adjacent to the tumor. CDR3 protein: CAWPPGHTVNYGYTF. CDR3 coding DNA: TGTGCCTGGCCACCGGGACACACGGTAAACTATGGCTACACCTTC.